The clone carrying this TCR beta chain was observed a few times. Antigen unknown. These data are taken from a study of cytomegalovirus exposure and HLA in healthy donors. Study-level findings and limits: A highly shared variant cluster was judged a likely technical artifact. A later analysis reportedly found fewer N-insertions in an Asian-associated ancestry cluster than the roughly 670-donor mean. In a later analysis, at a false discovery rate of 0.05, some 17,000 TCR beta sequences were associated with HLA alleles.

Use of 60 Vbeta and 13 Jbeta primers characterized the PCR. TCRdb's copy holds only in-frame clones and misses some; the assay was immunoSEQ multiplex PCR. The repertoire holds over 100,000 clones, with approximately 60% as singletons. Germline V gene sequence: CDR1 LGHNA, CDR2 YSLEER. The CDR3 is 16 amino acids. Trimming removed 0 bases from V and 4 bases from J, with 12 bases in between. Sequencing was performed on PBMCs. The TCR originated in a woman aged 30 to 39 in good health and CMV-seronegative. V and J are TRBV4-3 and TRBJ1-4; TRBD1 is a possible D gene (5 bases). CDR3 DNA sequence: TGCGCCAGCAGCCAAGACCTAGGAGGGGTTAATGAAAAACTGTTTTTT. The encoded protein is CASSQDLGGVNEKLFF.